This entry lists 11 T cell receptor beta chains sequenced from one sample in a study of OX40 agonist ivuxolimab in advanced cancers. Libraries were prepared by immunoSEQ multiplex PCR; TCRdb keeps only in-frame clonotypes and omits some of them. The table records about 52,000 clones, roughly nine tenths of them present only once. This specimen consisted of CD4+ or CD8+ T cells sorted from blood, obtained in a trial of the OX40 agonist ivuxolimab. The receptors stem from an adult with an advanced solid tumor such as melanoma, head and neck, liver or kidney cancer.

The count of this clone is one. This chain joins TRBV29-1 and TRBJ1-5; tentative D call: TRBD1 (6 bases). Trimming took 8 bases from V and 9 from J, leaving 17 bases between them. The CDR3 extends over 12 amino acids. Per the germline V gene, CDR1 is SQVTM and CDR2 is ANQGSEA. CDR3 nucleotide sequence: TGCAGCCCAAGGGGGGTAGCGGGGCCCCAGCATTTT. The encoded protein is CSPRGVAGPQHF.

This chain uses TRBV6-6 with TRBJ1-4; D is undetermined. In germline, CDR1 is MNHNY, CDR2 SVGAGI (reference sequence). The CDR3 is made up of 11 amino acids. Between the trimmed V and J ends, which lost 9 bases and 6 bases, there was a span of 8 bases. This CDR3 reads CASLQDEKLFF. The DNA of the CDR3 is TGTGCCAGTCTCCAGGATGAAAAACTGTTTTTT.

This clone was seen a few times. The V and J genes are TRBV2 and TRBJ1-1; no firm D call. The ends were cut back, 5 bases at V and 0 bases at J, with 7 bases in the middle. CDR1 SNHLY and CDR2 FYNNEI come from the germline V gene. This CDR3 is 13 amino acids long. CDR3 nucleotides: TGTGCCAGCAGTCGACAAATGAACACTGAAGCTTTCTTT. Its translation: CASSRQMNTEAFF.

The table lists this clone with a count of one. This sequence joins TRBV7-9 and TRBJ1-2, with 8 bases matching TRBD1. Germline CDR1 and CDR2: SEHNR and FQNEAQ (reference sequence). The length of the CDR3 is 14 residues. V was clipped by 5 bases and J by 7 bases; unmatched bases: 9. The CDR3 DNA is TGTGCCAGCAGCCGAGGACAGGGCTCGAGTGGCTACACCTTC. Protein product: CASSRGQGSSGYTF.

The chain is built from TRBV10-3 and TRBJ1-1, with 9 bases identical to TRBD1. V was clipped by 6 bases and J by 4 bases; unmatched bases: 18. Germline CDR1 reads ENHRY; CDR2 reads SYGVKD. This CDR3 is 18 amino acids long. The CDR3 loop is CAISLEQGARNVGTEAFF. CDR3 DNA: TGTGCCATCAGCCTCGAACAGGGGGCACGGAACGTGGGCACTGAAGCTTTCTTT.

The J gene is TRBJ1-1, the V gene TRBV5-6; no clear D gene. V was shortened by 1 base and J by 3 bases, with 19 bases between the two germline ends. CDR3 length equals 17 residues. From germline, CDR1 is SGHDT and CDR2 YYEEEE. In DNA, the CDR3 is TGTGCCAGCAGCTTGACGGGAGGACCTTTGGCGTACACTGAAGCTTTCTTT. Its protein is CASSLTGGPLAYTEAFF.

V and J are TRBV30 and TRBJ1-1; no clear D gene. The CDR3 length is 11 residues. Looked up from germline, CDR1 is GTSNPN and CDR2 is SVGIG (reference sequence). V was clipped by 6 bases and J by 3 bases, with 8 bases between them. The CDR3 is CACQRDTEAFF. The CDR3 coding sequence is TGTGCCTGTCAAAGGGACACTGAAGCTTTCTTT.

The chain links TRBV18 to TRBJ1-1, with 9 bases matching TRBD1. Germline lookup yields CDR1 KGHSH and CDR2 LQKENI. The V and J ends lost 5 bases and 3 bases, in that order; junction bases with no gene match: 7. The CDR3 totals 15 residues. The CDR3 is CASSSRQGGDTEAFF. For the CDR3, the DNA is TGTGCCAGCTCATCTCGACAGGGGGGGGACACTGAAGCTTTCTTT.

The gene calls are TRBV19 and TRBJ2-6; D is undetermined. Germline CDR1 is LNHDA and CDR2 is SQIVND (reference sequence). Between the trimmed V and J ends, which lost 4 bases and 0 bases, there was a span of 1 base. The CDR3 sequence is 13 residues long. CDR3 DNA sequence: TGTGCCAGTAGTACCTCTGGGGCCAACGTCCTGACTTTC. It is translated as CASSTSGANVLTF.

This chain connects TRBV6-5 to TRBJ1-1; 7 bases line up with TRBD1. The germline CDR1 and CDR2 sequences are MNHEY and SVGAGI. This CDR3 contains 13 residues. The V gene end was trimmed by 6 bases and the J gene end by 4 bases; junction bases not matched to a gene: 5. CDR3 in amino acids: CASSDRERTEAFF. Here the CDR3 DNA reads TGTGCCAGCAGCGACAGGGAGCGCACTGAAGCTTTCTTT.

This clone was seen only once. This chain uses TRBV6-1 with TRBJ1-1, with 9 nucleotides matching TRBD1. V lost 6 bases and J lost 11; bases outside the gene matches: 7. From germline, CDR1 is MNHNS and CDR2 SASEGT. This CDR3 region has 12 residues. The DNA of the CDR3 is TGTGCCAGCAGCCGGACAGGGGAGTTTGCTTTCTTT. Translation gives CASSRTGEFAFF.